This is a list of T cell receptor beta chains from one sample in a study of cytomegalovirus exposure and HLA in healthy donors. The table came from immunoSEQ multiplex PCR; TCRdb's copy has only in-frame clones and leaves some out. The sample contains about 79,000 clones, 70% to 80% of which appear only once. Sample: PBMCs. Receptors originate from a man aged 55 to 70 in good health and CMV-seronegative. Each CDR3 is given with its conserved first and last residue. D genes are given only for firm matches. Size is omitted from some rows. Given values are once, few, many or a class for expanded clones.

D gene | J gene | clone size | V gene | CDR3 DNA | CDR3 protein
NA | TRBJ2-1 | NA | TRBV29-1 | TGCAGCGTTGACATTTACAATGAGCAGTTCTTC | CSVDIYNEQFF
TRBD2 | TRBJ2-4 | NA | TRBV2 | TGTGCCAGCAGTGCCCCTAGGACTAGCGGGAAGGACATTCAGTACTTC | CASSAPRTSGKDIQYF
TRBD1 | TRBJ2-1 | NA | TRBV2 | TGTGCCAGCAGGGGACAGGGAGTTCAGTTCTTC | CASRGQGVQFF
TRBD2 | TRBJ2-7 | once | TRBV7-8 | TGTGCCAGCAGCCGACTAGCGGGCGAGCAGTACTTC | CASSRLAGEQYF
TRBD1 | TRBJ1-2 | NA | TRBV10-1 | TGCGCCAGCAGTAACTCCGGGACAGGGGTTAATGGCTACACCTTC | CASSNSGTGVNGYTF
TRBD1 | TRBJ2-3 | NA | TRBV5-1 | TGCGCCAGCAGCACCTCTCACCAGGGGGCCCCCACAGATACGCAGTATTTT | CASSTSHQGAPTDTQYF
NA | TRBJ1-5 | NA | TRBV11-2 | TGTGCCAGCAGCTTATTTGGGACATCAAATCAGCCCCAGCATTTT | CASSLFGTSNQPQHF
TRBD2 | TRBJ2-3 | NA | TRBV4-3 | TGCGCCAGCAGCCAAGGGCCCTTGGGACTAGCGGATACCACAGATACGCAGTATTTT | CASSQGPLGLADTTDTQYF
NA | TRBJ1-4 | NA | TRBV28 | TGTGCCACCCTCCCCAGGGCGTATGAAAAACTGTTTTTT | CATLPRAYEKLFF
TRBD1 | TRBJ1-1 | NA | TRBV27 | TGTGCCAGCAGTGGGGACAGCATGAACACTGAAGCTTTCTTT | CASSGDSMNTEAFF
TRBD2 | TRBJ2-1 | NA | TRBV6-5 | TGTGCCAGCAGCCAGGGACTAGCCGACAATGAGCAGTTCTTC | CASSQGLADNEQFF
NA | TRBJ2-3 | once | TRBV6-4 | TGTGCCAGCAGTGGCCCGGGAGATACGCAGTATTTT | CASSGPGDTQYF
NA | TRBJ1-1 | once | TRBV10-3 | TGTGCCATCAGTGAGTCGAGGGGAGGGAATACTGAAGCTTTCTTT | CAISESRGGNTEAFF
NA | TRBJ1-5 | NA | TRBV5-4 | TGTGCCAGCAGCTTACTTACAGGGTTTAGCAATCAGCCCCAGCATTTT | CASSLLTGFSNQPQHF
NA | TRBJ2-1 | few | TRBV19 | TGTGCCAGTACGGACTTCTACAATGAGCAGTTCTTC | CASTDFYNEQFF
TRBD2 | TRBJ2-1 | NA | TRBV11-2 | TGTGCCAGCAGCTTTAGCGGGTATTACAATGAGCAGTTCTTC | CASSFSGYYNEQFF
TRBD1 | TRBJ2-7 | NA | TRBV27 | TGTGCCAGCAAGCAGGGACAGAGCTCCTACGAGCAGTACTTC | CASKQGQSSYEQYF